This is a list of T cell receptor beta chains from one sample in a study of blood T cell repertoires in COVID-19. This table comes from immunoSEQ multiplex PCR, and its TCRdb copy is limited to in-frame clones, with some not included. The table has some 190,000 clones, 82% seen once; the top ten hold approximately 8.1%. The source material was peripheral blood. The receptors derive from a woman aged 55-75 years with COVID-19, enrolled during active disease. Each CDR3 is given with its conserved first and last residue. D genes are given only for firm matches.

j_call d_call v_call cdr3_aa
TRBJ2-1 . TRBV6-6 CASSYARGLSDEQFF
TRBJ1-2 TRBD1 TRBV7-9 CASSLLQTGGSGYTF
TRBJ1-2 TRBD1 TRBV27 CASSPITGTGLGGYTF
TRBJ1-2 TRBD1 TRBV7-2 CASSLPRTGGYGYTF
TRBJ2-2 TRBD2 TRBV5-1 CASSLLVQRDSAGELFF
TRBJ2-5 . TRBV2 CASSTGTQETQYF
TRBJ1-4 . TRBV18 CASSPTATNEKLFF
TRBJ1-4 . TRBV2 CASSEGVTSGFNEKLFF
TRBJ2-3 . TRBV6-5 CASSPASSIDTQYF
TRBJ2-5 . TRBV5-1 CASSFSEETQYF
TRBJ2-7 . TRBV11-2 CASSLERGSGAEQYF
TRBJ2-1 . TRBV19 CASALRVGNGEQFF
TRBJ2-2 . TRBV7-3 CASSSVGGKTGELFF
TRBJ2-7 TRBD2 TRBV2 CASSETSVSYEQYF
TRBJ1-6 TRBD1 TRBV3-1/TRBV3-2 CASGQGATISSPLHF
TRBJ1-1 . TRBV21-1 CAIKAGMNTEAFF
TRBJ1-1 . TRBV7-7 CASSDGLNTEAFF
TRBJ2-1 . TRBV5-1 CASSPTPSSYNEQFF
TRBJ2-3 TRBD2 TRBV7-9 CASSGRVTSGSTDTQYF
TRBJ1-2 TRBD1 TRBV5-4 CASSLRRGPRYTF
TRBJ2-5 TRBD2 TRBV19 CASSIRLTSGRRGETQYF
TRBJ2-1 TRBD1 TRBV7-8 CASSLVWTGGAPGNEQFF
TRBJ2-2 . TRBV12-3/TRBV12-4 CASSLSEFGELFF
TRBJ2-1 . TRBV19 CASSTFGGKTPNEQFF
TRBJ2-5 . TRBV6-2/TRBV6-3 CASSYSRISETQYF
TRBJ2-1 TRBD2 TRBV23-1 CASSLLRTSSYNEQFF
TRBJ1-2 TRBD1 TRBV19 CASSISGGRTRNYGYTF
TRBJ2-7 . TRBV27 CASSLSWRGHYEQYF
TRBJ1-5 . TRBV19 CASSTFSGVNQPQHF
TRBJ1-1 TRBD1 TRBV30 CAWKTWTGLGNTEAFF
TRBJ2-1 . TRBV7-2 CASKLTFSESNEQFF
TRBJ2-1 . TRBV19 CASSIGRDSYNEQFF
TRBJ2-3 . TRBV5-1 CASSLFIEVRGDTQYF
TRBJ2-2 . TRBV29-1 CSVAPWPRAGELFF
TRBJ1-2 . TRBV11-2 CASSSRGSGLDYTF
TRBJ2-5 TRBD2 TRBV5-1 CASSLGRGGQETQYF
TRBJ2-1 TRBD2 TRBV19 CASSKSGRFAYNEQFF
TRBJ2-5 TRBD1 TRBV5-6 CASSLGQGWQETQYF
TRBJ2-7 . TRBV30 CAWSVSPRGQYF
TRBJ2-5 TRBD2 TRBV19 CASSGTSGALETQYF
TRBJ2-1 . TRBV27 CASSSSPFPSSYNEQFF
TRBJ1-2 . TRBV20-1 CSAREAGSYTF
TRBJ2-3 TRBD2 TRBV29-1 CSVETSGGGTDTQYF